The rows below give T cell receptor beta chains drawn from one sample of a study of T cell responses to AZD1222 COVID-19 vaccine. Clones were sequenced by immunoSEQ multiplex PCR, and TCRdb holds only the in-frame ones, with some missing. The sample shows under 200,000 clones, roughly nine tenths of them seen only once. This specimen was peripheral blood, taken on day 0 of AZD1222 vaccination. These receptors were taken from an adult in good health. The conserved cysteine and the conserved F or W are not part of the CDR3 here. The order of the fields is V gene, D gene, J gene, CDR3 protein. The D gene is left open where the match is weak.

v_gene: TRBV5-1; d_gene: TRBD1; j_gene: TRBJ2-3; CDR3aa: ASSLTGTGPDTQY
v_gene: TRBV6-2/TRBV6-3; d_gene: -; j_gene: TRBJ2-7; CDR3aa: ASSYSTNSYEQY
v_gene: TRBV27; d_gene: TRBD1; j_gene: TRBJ1-1; CDR3aa: ASSSTGRDTEAF
v_gene: TRBV4-1; d_gene: TRBD1; j_gene: TRBJ1-6; CDR3aa: ASSLTDRGPRNSPLH
v_gene: TRBV3-1/TRBV3-2; d_gene: -; j_gene: TRBJ2-7; CDR3aa: ASSPHSGGGSQY
v_gene: TRBV10-2; d_gene: TRBD1; j_gene: TRBJ1-5; CDR3aa: AYCPGTGEVDLNQPQH
v_gene: TRBV5-4; d_gene: -; j_gene: TRBJ1-1; CDR3aa: ASSLDLTRNTEAF
v_gene: TRBV9; d_gene: -; j_gene: TRBJ2-5; CDR3aa: ASSEDGGGTQY
v_gene: TRBV5-1; d_gene: -; j_gene: TRBJ1-1; CDR3aa: ASSLSSSWAGDGIAF
v_gene: TRBV5-3; d_gene: -; j_gene: TRBJ1-6; CDR3aa: ARRSRPKVSSYNSPLH
v_gene: TRBV3-1/TRBV3-2; d_gene: -; j_gene: TRBJ1-2; CDR3aa: ASSHRRQGGGYT
v_gene: TRBV27; d_gene: -; j_gene: TRBJ2-7; CDR3aa: ASRVIVAAYEQY
v_gene: TRBV6-2/TRBV6-3; d_gene: -; j_gene: TRBJ1-6; CDR3aa: ASSYGRDSPLH
v_gene: TRBV2; d_gene: -; j_gene: TRBJ1-4; CDR3aa: ASSKGGFNEKLF
v_gene: TRBV7-3; d_gene: TRBD2; j_gene: TRBJ2-3; CDR3aa: ASSSGLAGATDTQY
v_gene: TRBV19; d_gene: -; j_gene: TRBJ1-6; CDR3aa: ASSPRGRQLHNSPLH
v_gene: TRBV5-8; d_gene: -; j_gene: TRBJ2-2; CDR3aa: ASSLRVDGELF
v_gene: TRBV5-4; d_gene: TRBD1; j_gene: TRBJ1-3; CDR3aa: ASSLGTGEVNTIY
v_gene: TRBV4-3; d_gene: -; j_gene: TRBJ1-4; CDR3aa: ASSQADSTEKLF
v_gene: TRBV7-2; d_gene: TRBD1; j_gene: TRBJ1-1; CDR3aa: ASGDGTGSTEAF
v_gene: TRBV12-3/TRBV12-4; d_gene: TRBD1; j_gene: TRBJ2-3; CDR3aa: ASATGPGDTQY
v_gene: TRBV28; d_gene: -; j_gene: TRBJ1-5; CDR3aa: ASSSGGPRQPQH
v_gene: TRBV4-1; d_gene: -; j_gene: TRBJ2-1; CDR3aa: ASSQVGVYNEQF
v_gene: TRBV21-1; d_gene: -; j_gene: TRBJ1-5; CDR3aa: ASSLLWPRDSNQPQH
v_gene: TRBV19; d_gene: -; j_gene: TRBJ1-2; CDR3aa: ASSIFSTNYGYT
v_gene: TRBV3-1/TRBV3-2; d_gene: -; j_gene: TRBJ1-6; CDR3aa: ASSQDRGSSYNSPLH
v_gene: TRBV19; d_gene: -; j_gene: TRBJ1-2; CDR3aa: ASSPRARYGYT
v_gene: TRBV5-4; d_gene: -; j_gene: TRBJ1-1; CDR3aa: ASTPAGTRGGNTEAF
v_gene: TRBV30; d_gene: -; j_gene: TRBJ1-5; CDR3aa: AWSVRERSSNQPQH
v_gene: TRBV28; d_gene: -; j_gene: TRBJ2-7; CDR3aa: ASSSPHIGGVRLEY
v_gene: TRBV28; d_gene: TRBD2; j_gene: TRBJ2-3; CDR3aa: ASREVAGGTTDTQY
v_gene: TRBV5-1; d_gene: -; j_gene: TRBJ2-5; CDR3aa: ASSLAGTLQETQY
v_gene: TRBV4-1; d_gene: -; j_gene: TRBJ2-5; CDR3aa: ASSQDRIQETQY
v_gene: TRBV28; d_gene: -; j_gene: TRBJ1-2; CDR3aa: ASSLPNVPWDGYT
v_gene: TRBV7-6; d_gene: -; j_gene: TRBJ1-5; CDR3aa: ASSLWGGNQPQH
v_gene: TRBV2; d_gene: -; j_gene: TRBJ1-5; CDR3aa: ASRAIDRYQPQH
v_gene: TRBV10-1; d_gene: -; j_gene: TRBJ2-7; CDR3aa: ASSVHPGSSYEQY
v_gene: TRBV28; d_gene: TRBD1; j_gene: TRBJ2-4; CDR3aa: ASSLNPRQGALVGLTKNIQY